Each of the 20 T cell receptor beta chains below was sequenced from the same sample in a study of T cells in localized non-small cell lung cancer (dated by TCRdb to about 2020). Library creation used the immunoSEQ multiplex PCR assay. This immuneACCESS table, as held by TCRdb, lists in-frame sequences with V and J called but not all clones. Of the missing ones, under half trace to an unresolved V gene in checked studies; the others have no known cause. A total of 30,000 to 35,000 clones appear in this sample, around 90% of them only once. The leading ten clones occupy around 11% of the sample. The specimen comprised peripheral blood mononuclear cells, sampled before any cancer treatment. These receptor sequences come from a female donor aged 60 or older with stage II lung adenocarcinoma.

CDR3 residues: CASSQAGPKEAGELFF. The CDR3 DNA reads as TGTGCCAGCAGCCAAGCGGGCCCAAAGGAGGCCGGGGAGCTGTTTTTT. The chain links TRBV21-1 to TRBJ2-2; TRBD2 reflects the table's D call only, with no check against the DNA. TRBV21-1 is assigned pseudogene status. The CDR3 spans 16 residues.

The V gene is TRBV2, the J gene TRBJ1-5; 7 nucleotides line up with TRBD1. The junction had 7 bases not matched to a gene; V was cut back by 3 bases and J by 2 bases. This CDR3 contains 16 residues. Per germline, CDR1 SNHLY and CDR2 FYNNEI. The CDR3 loop is CASSDTTGFGNQPQHF. The DNA of the CDR3 is TGTGCCAGCAGTGACACGACAGGGTTCGGCAATCAGCCCCAGCATTTT. Full variable domain (rest looked up from reference TRBV2 and TRBJ1-5): EPEVTQTPSHQVTQMGQEVILRCVPISNHLYFYWYRQILGQKVEFLVSFYNNEISEKSEIFDDQFSVERPDGSNFTLKIRSTKLEDSAMYFCASSDTTGFGNQPQHFGDGTRLSIL.

The chain links TRBV2 to TRBJ2-1; D remains unclear. The CDR3 totals 13 residues. The germline gives CDR1 SNHLY, CDR2 FYNNEI. Trimming stripped 4 bases from V and 1 base from J, with 5 bases between. The CDR3 spells CASSAQSYNEQFF. CDR3 DNA sequence: TGTGCCAGCAGTGCCCAGTCCTACAATGAGCAGTTCTTC.

The chain combines TRBV18 with TRBJ2-2; D may be TRBD1 (5 bases). CDR3 length: 15 residues. Trimming stripped 5 bases from V and 1 base from J, with 11 bases between. Germline loops: CDR1 KGHSH, CDR2 LQKENI. The CDR3 reads CASSRGEGNTGELFF. Written as DNA, the CDR3 is TGTGCCAGCTCAAGGGGTGAAGGGAACACCGGGGAGCTGTTTTTT.

This clone occurred a few times. This chain uses TRBV18 with TRBJ2-1, with a tentative D call TRBD1 (7 bases). This CDR3 is 16 amino acids long. V was cut by 0 bases and J by 5 bases, with 14 bases left in between. CDR1 KGHSH and CDR2 LQKENI come from the germline V gene. The CDR3 nucleotides read TGTGCCAGCTCACCACCGGGCAGGGGGGTTAACAATGAGCAGTTCTTC. It yields the protein CASSPPGRGVNNEQFF.

The table lists this clone with a count of one. CDR3 sequence reads: CASSLGLAGANVLTF. For the CDR3, the DNA is TGTGCCAGCAGCTTGGGGCTTGCGGGGGCCAACGTCCTGACTTTC. The chain couples TRBV5-6 to TRBJ2-6; unclear D gene. V lost 0 bases, J lost 4 bases, and 8 bases lay in between. The germline V gene has CDR1 SGHDT and CDR2 YYEEEE. The CDR3 has 15 amino acids. Complete variable domain (other parts from reference TRBV5-6 and TRBJ2-6): DAGVTQSPTHLIKTRGQQVTLRCSPKSGHDTVSWYQQALGQGPQFIFQYYEEEERQRGNFPDRFSGHQFPNYSSELNVNALLLGDSALYLCASSLGLAGANVLTFGAGSRLTVL.

The chain joins TRBV7-2 to TRBJ2-5, with unresolved D. Germline CDR1 reads SGHTA; CDR2 reads FQGNSA. V dropped 8 bases and J dropped 4 bases, with 2 bases sitting between them. CDR3 size: 9 residues. The CDR3 loop is CASGETQYF. The CDR3 region has the DNA TGTGCCAGCGGAGAGACCCAGTACTTC.

The rearrangement uses TRBV7-2 and TRBJ2-2; 8 bases are a match to TRBD1. The trim removed 5 bases at V and 7 bases at J, leaving 6 bases unmatched. Looked up from germline, CDR1 is SGHTA and CDR2 is FQGNSA. The CDR3 contains 14 residues. The CDR3, as DNA: TGTGCCAGCAGCCGACAGGGGATCGGCGGGGAGCTGTTTTTT. It translates to CASSRQGIGGELFF. Looking up the rest from reference TRBV7-2 and TRBJ2-2 gives the full variable domain: GAGVSQSPSNKVTEKGKDVELRCDPISGHTALYWYRQSLGQGLEFLIYFQGNSAPDKSGLPSDRFSAERTGGSVSTLTIQRTQQEDSAVYLCASSRQGIGGELFFGEGSRLTVL.

CDR3: CASSARRQFTYNSPLHF. The CDR3 DNA is TGTGCCAGCAGCGCCCGCAGACAGTTCACCTATAATTCACCCCTCCACTTT. This chain connects TRBV7-6 to TRBJ1-6; D is perhaps TRBD1 (5 bases). V lost 5 bases and J lost 2, with 16 bases in between. Germline CDR1 SGHVS, CDR2 FNYEAQ. This CDR3 contains 17 residues.

This clone was counted a single time. This chain links TRBV7-2 with TRBJ2-3, with D perhaps matching TRBD1 or TRBD2 (5 bases each). The V end was cut by 1 base, the J end by 1 base, with 6 bases between. CDR3 length: 14 amino acids. Germline loops: CDR1 SGHTA, CDR2 FQGNSA. CDR3 coding DNA: TGTGCCAGCAGCTTAGTGGGGGGCACAGATACGCAGTATTTT. Its protein product is CASSLVGGTDTQYF.

This sequence joins TRBV19 and TRBJ2-2, with 10 bases fitting TRBD2. CDR3 length: 15 amino acids. Germline CDR1 is LNHDA and CDR2 is SQIVND (reference sequence). V lost 3 bases, J lost 6 bases, and 4 bases stayed unmatched. In DNA form, the CDR3 reads TGTGCCAGTAGTATCCTAGCGGGAGAGGCCGGGGAGCTGTTTTTT. Its protein product is CASSILAGEAGELFF.

V gene TRBV5-1 combines with J gene TRBJ1-1, with 9 nucleotides matching TRBD1. V was clipped by 3 bases and J by 7 bases; unmatched bases: 10. The germline gives CDR1 SGHRS, CDR2 YFSETQ. This CDR3 has 15 residues. The CDR3 sequence is CASSSGTGRYGEAFF. The CDR3 DNA reads as TGCGCCAGCAGCTCCGGGACAGGGAGATATGGTGAAGCTTTCTTT.

The chain employs TRBV4-3 and TRBJ2-7; 9 bases are shared with TRBD1. The CDR3 has 17 residues. The germline gives CDR1 LGHNA, CDR2 YSLEER. V trimming: 4 bases; J trimming: 3 bases; junction bases outside the gene matches: 13. The CDR3 spells CASSRERGTGIGYEQYF. The CDR3 region has the DNA TGCGCCAGCAGCCGAGAAAGGGGGACAGGGATCGGCTACGAGCAGTACTTC.

This chain uses TRBV7-9 with TRBJ1-1; the D is unclear. V lost 5 bases and J lost 5, with 9 bases in between. Germline V gene sequence: CDR1 SEHNR, CDR2 FQNEAQ (reference sequence). This CDR3 has 12 amino acids. The CDR3 reads CASSRMETEAFF. The CDR3 DNA follows: TGTGCCAGCAGCAGGATGGAGACTGAAGCTTTCTTT.

The CDR3 sequence is CASREITLQETQYF. The CDR3 DNA sequence: TGCGCCAGCAGGGAAATTACACTACAAGAGACCCAGTACTTC. The V gene is TRBV5-1, the J gene TRBJ2-5, with no clear D. V was clipped by 5 bases and J by 2 bases, with 13 bases between them. Per germline, CDR1 SGHRS and CDR2 YFSETQ. The CDR3 is made up of 14 amino acids.

The V gene is TRBV5-4, the J gene TRBJ2-3; TRBD1 agrees at 7 bases. Trimming took 5 bases from V and 3 from J; bases not matched to a gene: 9. Germline V CDR1 and CDR2: SGHNT, YYREEE (reference sequence). The CDR3 length is 15 residues. CDR3 in DNA: TGTGCCAGCAGTTCTAACCAGGGGGAGACAGATACGCAGTATTTT. This translates into CASSSNQGETDTQYF.

V usage is TRBV18 and J usage is TRBJ1-5, with a tentative D call TRBD1 (5 bases). The germline V gene encodes CDR1 KGHSH and CDR2 LQKENI. V was pared by 6 bases and J by 4 bases, with 10 bases between. The CDR3 has 13 amino acids. The CDR3 nucleotides are TGTGCCAGCTCCCGCGAGGGGAATCAGCCCCAGCATTTT. Translating it yields CASSREGNQPQHF.

V and J are TRBV7-2 and TRBJ2-3; D not resolved. The CDR3 sequence is 13 residues long. Germline assignment: CDR1 SGHTA and CDR2 FQGNSA. Trimming stripped 8 bases from V and 3 bases from J, with 12 bases between. Here the CDR3 DNA reads TGTGCCAGCTCCCTAGACGGAACAGATACGCAGTATTTT. Its protein product is CASSLDGTDTQYF.

The chain is built from TRBV25-1 and TRBJ2-5, with D perhaps assigned TRBD1 or TRBD2 (5 bases each). With 6 bases removed from V and 5 bases from J, the gap between germline ends came to 19 bases. The CDR3 extends over 15 amino acids. CDR1 is MGHDK and CDR2 is SYGVNS in the germline V gene. CDR3 DNA: TGTGCCAGCAGCCCAGAATGGGACCGGAGGGAGACCCAGTACTTC. This gives the protein CASSPEWDRRETQYF.

J is TRBJ2-7 and V is TRBV27, with D maybe TRBD2 (5 bases). Germline V CDR1 and CDR2: MNHEY, SMNVEV (reference sequence). The CDR3 has 14 amino acids. Trimming removed 2 bases from V and 5 bases from J, with 13 bases in between. CDR3 amino acids: CASSLGRAGHEQYF. For the CDR3, the DNA is TGTGCCAGCAGTTTAGGGCGGGCCGGTCACGAGCAGTACTTC.